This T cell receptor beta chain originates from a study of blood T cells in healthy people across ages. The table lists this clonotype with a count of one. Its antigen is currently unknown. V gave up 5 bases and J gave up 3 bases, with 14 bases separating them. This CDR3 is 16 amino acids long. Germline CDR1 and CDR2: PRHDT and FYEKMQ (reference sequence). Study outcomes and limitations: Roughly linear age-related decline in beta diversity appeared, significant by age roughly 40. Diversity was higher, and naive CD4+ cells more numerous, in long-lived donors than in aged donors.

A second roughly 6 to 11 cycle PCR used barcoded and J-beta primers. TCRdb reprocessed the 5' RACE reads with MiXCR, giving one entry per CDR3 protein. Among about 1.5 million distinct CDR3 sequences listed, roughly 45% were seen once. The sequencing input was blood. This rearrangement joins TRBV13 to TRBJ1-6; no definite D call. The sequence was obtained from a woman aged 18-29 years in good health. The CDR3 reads CASSLVRKIYNSPLHF. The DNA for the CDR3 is TGTGCCAGCAGCCTAGTCCGGAAAATCTATAATTCACCCCTCCACTTT.